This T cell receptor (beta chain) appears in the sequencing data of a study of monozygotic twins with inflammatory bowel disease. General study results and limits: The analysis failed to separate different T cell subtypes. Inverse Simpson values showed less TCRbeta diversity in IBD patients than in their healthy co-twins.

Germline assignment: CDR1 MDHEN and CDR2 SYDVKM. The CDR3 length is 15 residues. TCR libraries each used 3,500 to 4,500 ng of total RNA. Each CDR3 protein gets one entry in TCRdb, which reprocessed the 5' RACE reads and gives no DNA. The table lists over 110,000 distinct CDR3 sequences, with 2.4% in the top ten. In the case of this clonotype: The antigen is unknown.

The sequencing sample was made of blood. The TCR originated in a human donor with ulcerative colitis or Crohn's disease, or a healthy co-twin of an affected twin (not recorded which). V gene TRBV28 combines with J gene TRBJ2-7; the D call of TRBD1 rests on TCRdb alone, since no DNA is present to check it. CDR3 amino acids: CASSSPGSGLGEQYF. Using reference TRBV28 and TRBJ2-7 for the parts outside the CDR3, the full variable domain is DVKVTQSSRYLVKRTGEKVFLECVQDMDHENMFWYRQDPGLGLRLIYFSYDVKMKEKGDIPEGYSVSREKKERFSLILESASTNQTSMYLCASSSPGSGLGEQYFGPGTRLTVT.